The 7 T cell receptor beta chains below all came from one sample that was sequenced in a study of cytomegalovirus exposure and HLA in healthy donors (dated by TCRdb to 2015 to 2018). Receptor amplification or capture employed the immunoSEQ multiplex PCR assay. A mixture of 60 forward primers for TCR Vbeta segments and 13 reverse primers for TCR Jbeta segments was used in the multiplex PCR. This is the immuneACCESS table as TCRdb keeps it, with only in-frame sequences that have V and J called. A part of the clones is gone; compared with another copy, unresolved V genes explain less than half, and the rest is unexplained. For this sample the table gives about 130,000 clones, of which 77% were detected only once. The top ten hold around 4% of the sample. Specimen: PBMCs. These receptor sequences come from a male donor in good health and CMV-seropositive.

This sequence joins TRBV16 and TRBJ1-2; TRBD1 matches at 8 bases. The germline gives CDR1 KGHSY, CDR2 FQNENV. CDR3 size: 14 residues. V shed 2 bases and J 3 bases; nucleotides not matched to a gene: 2. The CDR3 DNA follows: TGTGCCAGCAGCCAAGAGACAGGGGACTATGGCTACACCTTC. Protein product: CASSQETGDYGYTF.

The rearrangement links TRBV5-1 to TRBJ1-2; D possibly corresponds to TRBD1 (6 bases). Deletions cut 0 bases from V and 7 bases from J, with 19 bases between. This CDR3 has 16 residues. The germline gives CDR1 SGHRS, CDR2 YFSETQ. CDR3 loop: CASSLGLGAKESGYTF. The DNA of the CDR3 is TGCGCCAGCAGCTTGGGCCTGGGGGCAAAAGAAAGTGGCTACACCTTC.

The chain combines TRBV6-5 with TRBJ1-1; 8 nucleotides align to TRBD1. This CDR3 contains 15 residues. Germline lookup yields CDR1 MNHEY and CDR2 SVGAGI. V dropped 5 bases and J dropped 1; count of bases not matched to a gene: 6. The CDR3 DNA sequence: TGTGCCAGCAGTGCCACCGGGACAGGGAACACTGAAGCTTTCTTT. Protein product: CASSATGTGNTEAFF.

V and J are TRBV5-6 and TRBJ2-7; D gene uncertain. CDR1 and CDR2 (germline): SGHDT, YYEEEE. The CDR3 sequence is 12 residues long. V lost 3 bases, J lost 6 bases, and 10 bases lay in between. The CDR3 is CASSSSLSEQYF. The CDR3 coding sequence is TGTGCCAGCAGCTCCTCCTTATCCGAGCAGTACTTC.

The chain carries TRBV7-2 and TRBJ2-5, with D maybe TRBD2 (6 bases). CDR3 length: 14 amino acids. V lost 6 bases, J lost 1 base, and 12 bases lay in between. Germline loops: CDR1 SGHTA, CDR2 FQGNSA. This chain's CDR3 is CASSSGRTQETQYF. Written as DNA, the CDR3 is TGTGCCAGCAGTTCAGGGAGGACCCAAGAGACCCAGTACTTC.

The chain combines TRBV25-1 with TRBJ2-2; D gene unclear. Germline V gene sequence: CDR1 MGHDK, CDR2 SYGVNS. Trimming left V 3 bases short and J 0 bases short, with 5 bases between. The CDR3 is 14 amino acids. The CDR3 protein is CASSDLANTGELFF. Here the CDR3 DNA reads TGTGCCAGCAGTGATCTCGCGAACACCGGGGAGCTGTTTTTT. The full variable domain, rest sourced from reference TRBV25-1 and TRBJ2-2, is EADIYQTPRYLVIGTGKKITLECSQTMGHDKMYWYQQDPGMELHLIHYSYGVNSTEKGDLSSESTVSRIRTEHFPLTLESARPSHTSQYLCASSDLANTGELFFGEGSRLTVL.

The chain couples TRBV7-8 to TRBJ2-5; 7 bases are a match to TRBD1. Trimming cost V 2 bases and J 5 bases; bases outside gene matches: 8. The germline V gene encodes CDR1 SGHVS and CDR2 FQNEAQ. The CDR3 has 15 amino acids. The CDR3 spells CASSLSRDSYETQYF. CDR3 sequence (DNA): TGTGCCAGCAGCTTATCACGGGACAGCTACGAGACCCAGTACTTC.